This TCR beta chain appears in the sequencing data of a study of blood T cell repertoires in COVID-19. CDR1 and CDR2 (germline): LNHNV, YYDKDF (reference sequence). Trimming removed 6 bases from V and 4 bases from J, with 24 bases in between. This CDR3 has 17 amino acids. Clones were sequenced by immunoSEQ multiplex PCR, and TCRdb holds only the in-frame ones, with some missing. The sample consists of 250,000 or so clones, approximately 86% of them appearing once. Source material: peripheral blood. J is TRBJ1-1 and V is TRBV15; D is possibly TRBD1 (6 bases). The sequence came from a man aged 30 to 39 with active or convalescent COVID-19. The DNA for the CDR3 is TGTGCCACCAGGGCGGGGGGGCTAAGCATAGTTCGCACTGAAGCTTTCTTT. This encodes CATRAGGLSIVRTEAFF.